This TCR beta chain stems from a study of CDR3 diversity in severe acne. J was trimmed by 10 bases and V by 6 bases; bases with no gene match: 14. CDR1 and CDR2 from the germline V gene are DFQATT and SNEGSKA (reference sequence). The CDR3 spans 13 residues. TCRdb reprocessed the PCR reads with MiXCR, giving one entry per CDR3 protein. In the table there are about 76,000 distinct CDR3 sequences, 51% of which are singletons. The gene calls are TRBV20-1 and TRBJ1-1, with TRBD1 identical over 7 bases. The material sequenced was blood. The clonotype was recovered from a male donor in good health, without acne. This CDR3 is CSATDRVEIGAFF. CDR3 DNA: TGCAGTGCAACCGACAGGGTCGAGATTGGAGCTTTCTTT.